Shown below are 20 T cell receptor beta chains from a single sample sequenced in a study of CD8 T cells in ankylosing spondylitis. Study-level points and caveats: For ankylosing spondylitis blood, a TCR beta motif of 7 or 8 highly homologous variants appeared characteristic.

These receptors have no known antigen. TCRdb reprocessed the 5' RACE reads with MiXCR, giving one entry per CDR3 protein. Of some 200,000 distinct CDR3 sequences in the sample, about 7% were seen once. Source material: blood, either unsorted or a sorted T cell fraction (not recorded which). These receptors originate from a male donor with ankylosing spondylitis.

This clonotype was seen at least ten times. V gene TRBV7-9 combines with J gene TRBJ2-2; TRBD2 matches 7 bases. Germline values: CDR1 SEHNR, CDR2 FQNEAQ (reference sequence). This CDR3 has 13 amino acids. J gave up 6 bases and V 5 bases, and 3 bases lay outside the gene matches. The CDR3 region is CASSPGGPGELFF. The CDR3 bases are TGTGCCAGCAGCCCGGGGGGTCCCGGGGAGCTGTTTTTT.

This clonotype was found a few times. The J gene is TRBJ2-7, the V gene TRBV29-1; possibly TRBD2 for D (6 bases). The CDR3 has 14 residues. CDR1 SQVTM and CDR2 ANQGSEA come from the germline V gene. Deletions cut 4 bases from V and 0 bases from J, with 13 bases between. This CDR3 reads CSVVGGRSSYEQYF. In DNA, the CDR3 is TGCAGCGTTGTCGGAGGGAGGTCCTCCTACGAGCAGTACTTC.

This clonotype was picked up many times. The chain couples TRBV7-2 to TRBJ2-1, with D uncertain. Trimming shortened V by 1 base and J by 10 bases, and 17 bases separated the two germline ends. Germline-derived CDR1 and CDR2 are SGHTA and FQGNSA. The CDR3 is 15 amino acids. CDR3 protein: CASSLGSPSVSEQFF. In DNA form, the CDR3 reads TGTGCCAGCAGCTTAGGTTCTCCCTCGGTAAGCGAGCAGTTCTTC.

In its sample, this clonotype was seen many times. This sequence joins TRBV7-9 and TRBJ2-5; 7 bases align to TRBD2. Germline-derived CDR1 and CDR2 are SEHNR and FQNEAQ (reference sequence). This CDR3 contains 14 residues. Unmatched junction bases numbered 9, after V lost 2 bases and J lost 9 bases. CDR3 sequence: CASSLQGTMRAQYF. In DNA, the CDR3 is TGTGCCAGCAGCTTACAAGGGACTATGAGGGCCCAGTACTTC. Complete variable domain (other parts from reference TRBV7-9 and TRBJ2-5): DTGVSQNPRHKITKRGQNVTFRCDPISEHNRLYWYRQTLGQGPEFLTYFQNEAQLEKSRLLSDRFSAERPKGSFSTLEIQRTEQGDSAMYLCASSLQGTMRAQYFGPGTRLLVL.

The sample holds many counts of this clonotype. The rearrangement joins TRBV7-3 to TRBJ2-7; D might be TRBD1 (5 bases). V dropped 5 bases and J dropped 5 bases, with 13 bases sitting between them. CDR3 length: 13 amino acids. Germline V gene sequence: CDR1 SGHTA, CDR2 FQGTGA. CDR3 coding DNA: TGTGCCAGCAGCCCCCGGCTGGGGCACGAGCAGTACTTC. Amino acid sequence: CASSPRLGHEQYF.

This clonotype was seen many times. The CDR3 sequence is CASSQAGSYEQYF. CDR3 bases: TGTGCCAGCAGCCAAGCTGGCTCCTACGAGCAGTACTTC. This chain connects TRBV14 to TRBJ2-7; D not resolved. The CDR3 contains 13 residues. The germline V and J ends were trimmed by 1 base and 0 bases, with 4 bases remaining between them. Per germline, CDR1 SGHDN and CDR2 FVKESK.

V and J are TRBV6-1 and TRBJ2-7; 9 bases map to TRBD1. After removal of 6 bases from V and 2 bases from J, the junction contained 8 bases not matched to a gene. Germline lookup yields CDR1 MNHNS and CDR2 SASEGT. The CDR3 has 15 amino acids. CDR3 residues: CASRPDRGLPYEQYF. The CDR3 bases are TGTGCCAGCAGGCCGGACAGGGGCCTTCCCTACGAGCAGTACTTC.

This chain connects TRBV4-3 to TRBJ1-1, with a possible D match to TRBD1 (6 bases). CDR3 length equals 17 residues. V dropped 0 bases and J dropped 1 base, with 15 bases sitting between them. Germline assignment: CDR1 LGHNA and CDR2 YSLEER. CDR3 sequence reads: CASSQDRQGSGNTEAFF. The DNA of the CDR3 is TGCGCCAGCAGCCAAGATAGGCAGGGGTCAGGGAACACTGAAGCTTTCTTT.

This clonotype was detected a few times. The rearrangement uses TRBV7-2 and TRBJ1-1; D not resolved. The V and J ends lost 5 bases and 13 bases respectively, with 8 bases between them. CDR3 length: 9 residues. Germline values: CDR1 SGHTA, CDR2 FQGNSA. The CDR3 coding sequence is TGTGCCAGCAGCCCCCGGTATTTCTTT. Protein sequence: CASSPRYFF.

The chain employs TRBV11-3 and TRBJ2-1, with D possibly being TRBD1 (6 bases). The CDR3 loop spans 14 amino acids. The V and J ends lost 6 bases and 5 bases respectively, with 14 bases between them. Germline lookup yields CDR1 SGHNT and CDR2 YENEEA. The CDR3 here is CASSTQGINNEQFF. The CDR3 bases are TGTGCCAGCAGTACCCAGGGGATCAACAATGAGCAGTTCTTC. The complete variable domain, with remaining parts taken from reference TRBV11-3 and TRBJ2-1, reads EAGVVQSPRYKIIEKKQPVAFWCNPISGHNTLYWYLQNLGQGPELLIRYENEEAVDDSQLPKDRFSAERLKGVDSTLKIQPAELGDSAVYLCASSTQGINNEQFFGPGTRLTVL.

The chain employs TRBV18 and TRBJ2-4, with D tentatively TRBD2 (5 bases). V lost 2 bases and J 9 bases, leaving 14 bases between the germline ends. The CDR3 spans 14 residues. Germline CDR1 and CDR2: KGHSH and LQKENI. This chain's CDR3 is CASSPVDLAGIQYF. In nucleotides, the CDR3 is TGTGCCAGCTCACCAGTTGACCTAGCAGGCATTCAGTACTTC.

This clonotype was picked up many times. The rearrangement links TRBV7-9 to TRBJ1-2; possibly TRBD1 for D (6 bases). The CDR3 length is 12 residues. CDR1 and CDR2 (germline): SEHNR, FQNEAQ (reference sequence). The V end lost 5 bases, the J end lost 8 bases, and 12 bases lay between the germline ends. The CDR3 reads CASSNRDGGYTF. CDR3 bases: TGTGCCAGCAGCAACAGGGACGGGGGCTACACCTTC.

J is TRBJ2-2 and V is TRBV15, with TRBD1 as a possible D gene (6 bases). This CDR3 spans 17 amino acids. The germline V gene has CDR1 LNHNV and CDR2 YYDKDF (reference sequence). V gave up 0 bases and J gave up 3 bases, with 14 bases separating them. CDR3 DNA sequence: TGTGCCACCAGCAGAGATTTCAGGACAGCCTACACCGGGGAGCTGTTTTTT. This sequence encodes CATSRDFRTAYTGELFF.

The chain links TRBV4-3 to TRBJ1-2; 8 bases align to TRBD1. Germline V lookup: CDR1 LGHNA, CDR2 YSLEER. J lost 8 bases, V lost 0 bases, and 8 bases had no gene match. This CDR3 spans 15 amino acids. The CDR3 DNA sequence: TGCGCCAGCAGCCAAGACGCGACAGGGGCGGGCGGCTACACCTTC. This encodes CASSQDATGAGGYTF.

This clonotype was recorded a few times. The chain employs TRBV11-2 and TRBJ2-7; the D is unclear. This CDR3 is built from 14 residues. V lost 8 bases and J lost 2, with 16 bases in between. Germline assignment: CDR1 SGHAT and CDR2 FQNNGV. CDR3 loop: CASRPGDFPYEQYF. DNA for the CDR3: TGTGCCAGCCGCCCCGGAGACTTCCCCTACGAGCAGTACTTC.

This clonotype appeared many times. The chain joins TRBV9 to TRBJ2-1, with D maybe TRBD2 (7 bases). CDR1 is SGDLS and CDR2 is YYNGEE in the germline V gene. CDR3 length equals 13 residues. V was pared by 6 bases and J by 7 bases, with 14 bases between. The CDR3 sequence is CASTGSGTNEQFF. For the CDR3, the DNA is TGTGCCAGCACGGGCAGCGGGACAAATGAGCAGTTCTTC. The full variable domain, completed using reference TRBV9 and TRBJ2-1, is DSGVTQTPKHLITATGQRVTLRCSPRSGDLSVYWYQQSLDQGLQFLIQYYNGEERAKGNILERFSAQQFPDLHSELNLSSLELGDSALYFCASTGSGTNEQFFGPGTRLTVL.

The chain joins TRBV7-2 to TRBJ2-2, with D perhaps TRBD1 (5 bases). Trimming took off 4 bases at V and 12 bases at J, with 18 bases between the two ends. The CDR3 consists of 14 residues. Germline values: CDR1 SGHTA, CDR2 FQGNSA. The CDR3 loop reads CASSSLDTSRQLFF. As DNA, the CDR3 is TGTGCCAGCAGCTCTCTGGACACCTCACGTCAGCTGTTTTTT.

This clonotype was counted many times. The chain uses TRBV9 and TRBJ1-6; D call uncertain. The V gene lost 2 bases and the J gene lost 9 bases, with 6 bases spanning the gap. The CDR3 covers 12 residues. Germline V CDR1 and CDR2: SGDLS, YYNGEE. This CDR3 is CASSVPSSPLHF. CDR3 in DNA: TGTGCCAGCAGCGTTCCGAGTTCACCCCTCCACTTT.

V is TRBV5-6 and J is TRBJ2-5, with 8 nucleotides matching TRBD1. This CDR3 is 17 amino acids long. Trimming cost V 0 bases and J 2 bases; bases outside gene matches: 9. CDR1 is SGHDT, CDR2 YYEEEE, per germline. The chain's CDR3 is CASSLAPGQGKQETQYF. Written as DNA, the CDR3 is TGTGCCAGCAGCTTGGCCCCCGGACAGGGCAAACAAGAGACCCAGTACTTC.

Of note for this clonotype: Just one base apart from a much larger clone, this may be a read error. This sequence joins TRBV12-3 or TRBV12-4 and TRBJ2-1, with 7 bases aligning to TRBD2. This CDR3 is 14 amino acids long. The junction had 14 bases not matched to a gene; V was cut back by 5 bases and J by 13 bases. The CDR3 DNA follows: TGTGCCAGCAGTCCACTAATGGCGGGAGTGCAACAGTTCTTC. Its protein is CASSPLMAGVQQFF.